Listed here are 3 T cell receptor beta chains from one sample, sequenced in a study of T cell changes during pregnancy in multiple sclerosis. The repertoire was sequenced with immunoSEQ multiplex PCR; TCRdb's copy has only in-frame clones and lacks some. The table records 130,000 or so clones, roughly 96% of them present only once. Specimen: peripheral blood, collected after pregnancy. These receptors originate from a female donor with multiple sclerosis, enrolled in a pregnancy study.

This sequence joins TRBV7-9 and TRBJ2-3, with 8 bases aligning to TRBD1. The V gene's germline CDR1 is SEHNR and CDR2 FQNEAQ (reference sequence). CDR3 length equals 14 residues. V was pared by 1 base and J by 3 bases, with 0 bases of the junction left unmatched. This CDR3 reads CASSLGDRTDTQYF. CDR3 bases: TGTGCCAGCAGCTTAGGGGACAGGACAGATACGCAGTATTTT.

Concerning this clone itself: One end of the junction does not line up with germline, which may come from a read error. CDR3 coding DNA: TGTGCTAGCAGCTCAGGGATTACTTTGAACACCGGGGAGCTGTTTTTT. It translates to CASSSGITLNTGELFF. This rearrangement joins TRBV7-7 to TRBJ2-2; D might be TRBD1 (5 bases). This CDR3 spans 16 amino acids. The germline V gene encodes CDR1 SSHAT and CDR2 FNYEAQ (reference sequence).

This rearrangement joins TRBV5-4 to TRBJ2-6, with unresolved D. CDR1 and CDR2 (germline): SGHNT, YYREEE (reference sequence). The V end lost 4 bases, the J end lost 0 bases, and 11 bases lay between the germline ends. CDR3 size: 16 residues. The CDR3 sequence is CASSPPEFSGANVLTF. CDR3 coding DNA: TGTGCCAGCAGCCCCCCGGAGTTCTCTGGGGCCAACGTCCTGACTTTC.